This entry describes one T cell receptor beta chain. Its antigen remains unidentified. Clones were read by immunoSEQ multiplex PCR, and TCRdb kept only the in-frame ones, dropping some. This sample yields tens of thousands of clones, of which 85% are seen a single time; around 2.2% belongs to the top ten. This specimen comes from a study of lymphopenia after photon versus proton radiotherapy. Overall study findings and caveats: Survival link was tested only in deceased patients; proton benefit remains a possibility. Proton therapy kept repertoires fairly stable, unlike photons, which gained effector/memory cells. After the lymphocyte nadir, photon-treated repertoires showed oligoclonal expansion, especially of CD8+ Temra cells. In patients who died, overall survival fell as post-nadir TCR diversity dropped more.

V was shortened by 4 bases and J by 4 bases, with 17 bases between the two germline ends. Germline V gives CDR1 SGHDT, CDR2 YYEEEE. The CDR3 covers 15 residues. V gene TRBV5-6 combines with J gene TRBJ1-1, with D possibly being TRBD1 (5 bases). This specimen consisted of peripheral blood, obtained from a patient treated with photon-based radiotherapy. This sequence was found in a man aged 35-49 years with gastric cancer. CDR3 bases: TGTGCCAGCAGCGGGGACGTCGGGGAGAGCACTGAAGCTTTCTTT. Encoded protein: CASSGDVGESTEAFF.